The rows below give T cell receptor beta chains drawn from one sample of a study of post-analysis software for immune sequencing data. TCRdb reprocessed the PCR reads with MiXCR, giving one entry per CDR3 protein. This table has hundreds of thousands of distinct CDR3 sequences, about 40% appearing once. Sequencing was performed on blood. The receptors come from a girl aged 5-17 years with multiple sclerosis. The CDR3 runs from the conserved cysteine through the conserved F or W. The D gene is left open where the match is weak. Expanded clones are given a class, and other clones once, few, many or no size at all.

size,D,V,J,CDR3,DNA
.,.,TRBV12-3/TRBV12-4,TRBJ2-5,CASSLSSAYQETQYF,TGTGCCAGCAGTTTGTCTAGCGCGTACCAAGAGACCCAGTACTTC
.,TRBD2,TRBV20-1,TRBJ2-1,CSARGLASGYNEQFF,TGCAGTGCTAGAGGTCTGGCTAGCGGGTACAATGAGCAGTTCTTC
.,TRBD2,TRBV13,TRBJ2-7,CASSLGSSGRPYEQYF,TGTGCCAGCAGCTTAGGCAGTAGCGGGAGGCCCTACGAGCAGTACTTC
.,.,TRBV20-1,TRBJ1-2,CSARPSSAGGNYGYTF,TGCAGTGCTAGACCCTCATCGGCGGGAGGGAACTATGGCTACACCTTC
.,.,TRBV29-1,TRBJ2-5,CSVGHLLGETQYF,TGCAGCGTGGGACACTTATTGGGAGAGACCCAGTACTTC
.,TRBD1,TRBV10-3,TRBJ2-1,CGISEGAASYNEQFF,TGTGGCATCAGTGAGGGGGCGGCCTCCTACAATGAGCAGTTCTTC
few,.,TRBV6-1,TRBJ2-7,CASRAGSYEQYF,TGTGCCAGCAGGGCCGGGTCCTACGAGCAGTACTTC
.,.,TRBV7-9,TRBJ1-2,CASYGKERVAYGYTF,TGTGCCAGCTACGGAAAAGAGCGGGTAGCGTATGGCTACACCTTC
few,TRBD1,TRBV29-1,TRBJ2-3,CSGLRGLPNTQYF,TGCAGCGGACTCAGGGGGCTTCCAAATACGCAGTATTTT
many,TRBD2,TRBV29-1,TRBJ2-7,CSVPGLALDEQYF,TGCAGCGTTCCGGGACTAGCCCTTGACGAGCAGTACTTC
.,TRBD2,TRBV18,TRBJ2-1,CASSLKAGGAYNEQFF,TGTGCCAGCTCACTGAAAGCCGGGGGGGCCTACAATGAGCAGTTCTTC
.,TRBD1,TRBV6-5,TRBJ1-1,CASSYGAGGNTEAFF,TGTGCCAGCAGTTACGGGGCAGGGGGAAACACTGAAGCTTTCTTT
.,.,TRBV29-1,TRBJ1-2,CSVEYGGYTF,TGCAGCGTTGAATACGGCGGCTACACCTTC
few,TRBD2,TRBV12-3/TRBV12-4,TRBJ2-3,CASSSLAAGDIDTQYF,TGTGCCAGCAGCTCCCTAGCAGCGGGAGATATAGATACGCAGTATTTT
.,TRBD2,TRBV4-1,TRBJ2-5,CASSQVWEREGPETQYF,TGCGCCAGCAGCCAGGTTTGGGAGCGGGAGGGCCCAGAGACCCAGTACTTC
.,.,TRBV28,TRBJ2-2,CASSSTPPRAGELFF,TGTGCCAGCAGCTCGACCCCACCTAGGGCCGGGGAGCTGTTTTTT